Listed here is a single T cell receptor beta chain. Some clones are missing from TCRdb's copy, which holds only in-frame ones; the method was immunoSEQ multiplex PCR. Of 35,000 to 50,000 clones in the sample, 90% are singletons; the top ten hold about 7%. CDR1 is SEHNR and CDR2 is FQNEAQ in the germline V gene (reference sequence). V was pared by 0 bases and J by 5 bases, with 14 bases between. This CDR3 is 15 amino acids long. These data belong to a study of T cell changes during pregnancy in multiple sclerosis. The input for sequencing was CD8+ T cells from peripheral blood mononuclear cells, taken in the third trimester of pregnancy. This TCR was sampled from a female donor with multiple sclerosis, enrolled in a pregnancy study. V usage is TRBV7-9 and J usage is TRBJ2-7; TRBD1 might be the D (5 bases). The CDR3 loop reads CASSLAGQGVNEQYF. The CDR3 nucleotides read TGTGCCAGCAGCTTAGCTGGCCAGGGTGTCAACGAGCAGTACTTC.